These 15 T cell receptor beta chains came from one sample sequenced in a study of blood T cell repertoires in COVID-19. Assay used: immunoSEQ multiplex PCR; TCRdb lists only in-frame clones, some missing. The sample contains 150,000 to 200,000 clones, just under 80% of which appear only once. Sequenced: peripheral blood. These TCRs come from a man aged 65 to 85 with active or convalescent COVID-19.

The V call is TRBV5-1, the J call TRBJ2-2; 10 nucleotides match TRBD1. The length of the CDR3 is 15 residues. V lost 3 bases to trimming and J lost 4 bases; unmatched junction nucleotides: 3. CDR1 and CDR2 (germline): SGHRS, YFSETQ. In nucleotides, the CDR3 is TGCGCCAGCAGCTCAGACAGGGGGCTCACCGGGGAGCTGTTTTTT. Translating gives CASSSDRGLTGELFF.

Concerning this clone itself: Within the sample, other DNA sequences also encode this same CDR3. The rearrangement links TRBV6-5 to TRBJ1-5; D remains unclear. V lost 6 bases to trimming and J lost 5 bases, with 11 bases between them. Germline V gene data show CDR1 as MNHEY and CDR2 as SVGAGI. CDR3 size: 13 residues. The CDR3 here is CASRRAGDQPQHF. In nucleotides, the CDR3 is TGTGCCAGCAGGAGGGCTGGAGATCAGCCCCAGCATTTT.

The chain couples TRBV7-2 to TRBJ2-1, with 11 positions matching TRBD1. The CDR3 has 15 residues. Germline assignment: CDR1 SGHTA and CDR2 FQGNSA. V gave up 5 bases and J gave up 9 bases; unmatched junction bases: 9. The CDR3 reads CASSRLWTGGTEQFF. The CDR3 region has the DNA TGTGCCAGCAGCCGTTTGTGGACAGGGGGCACTGAGCAGTTCTTC.

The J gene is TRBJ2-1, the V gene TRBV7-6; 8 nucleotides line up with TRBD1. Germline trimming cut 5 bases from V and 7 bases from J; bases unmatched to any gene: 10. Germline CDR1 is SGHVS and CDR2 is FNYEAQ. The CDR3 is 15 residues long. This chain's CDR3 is CASSRLATGVNEQFF. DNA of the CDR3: TGTGCCAGCAGCCGGCTCGCGACAGGGGTTAATGAGCAGTTCTTC.

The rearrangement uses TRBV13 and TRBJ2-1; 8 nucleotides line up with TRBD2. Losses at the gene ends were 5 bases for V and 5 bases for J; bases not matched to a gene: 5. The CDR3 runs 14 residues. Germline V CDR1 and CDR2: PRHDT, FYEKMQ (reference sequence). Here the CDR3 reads CASSERGTNNEQFF. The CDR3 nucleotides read TGTGCCAGCAGCGAGCGGGGGACCAACAATGAGCAGTTCTTC.

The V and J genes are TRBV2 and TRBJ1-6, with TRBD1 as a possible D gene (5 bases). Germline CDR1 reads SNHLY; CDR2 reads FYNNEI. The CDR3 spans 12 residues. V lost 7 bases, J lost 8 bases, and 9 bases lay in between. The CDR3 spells CASIAGHSPLHF. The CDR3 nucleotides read TGTGCCAGCATCGCAGGGCATTCACCCCTCCACTTT.

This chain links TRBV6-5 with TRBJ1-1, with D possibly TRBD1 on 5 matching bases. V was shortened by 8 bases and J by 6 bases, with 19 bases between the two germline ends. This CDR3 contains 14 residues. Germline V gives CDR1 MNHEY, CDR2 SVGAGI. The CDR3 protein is CASRRGPVEAEAFF. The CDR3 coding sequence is TGTGCCAGCCGTAGGGGCCCAGTAGAGGCTGAAGCTTTCTTT.

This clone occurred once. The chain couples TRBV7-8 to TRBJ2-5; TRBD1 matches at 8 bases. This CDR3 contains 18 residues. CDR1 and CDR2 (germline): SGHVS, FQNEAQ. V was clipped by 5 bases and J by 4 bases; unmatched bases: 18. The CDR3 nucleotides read TGTGCCAGCAGCCTAACACGGACAGGGCGTGATTCTCGAGAGACCCAGTACTTC. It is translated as CASSLTRTGRDSRETQYF.

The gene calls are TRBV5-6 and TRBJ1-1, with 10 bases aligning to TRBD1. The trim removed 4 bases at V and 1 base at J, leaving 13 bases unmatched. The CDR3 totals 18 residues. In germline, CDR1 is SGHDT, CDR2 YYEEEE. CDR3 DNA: TGTGCCAGCAGCCCAACGAGGACAGGGGGGTTTTGGAACACTGAAGCTTTCTTT. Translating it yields CASSPTRTGGFWNTEAFF.

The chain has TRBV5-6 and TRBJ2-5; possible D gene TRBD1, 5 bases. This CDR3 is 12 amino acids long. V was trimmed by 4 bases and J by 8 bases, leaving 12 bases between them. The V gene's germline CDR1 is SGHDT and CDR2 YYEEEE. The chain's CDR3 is CASSATEGTQYF. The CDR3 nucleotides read TGTGCCAGCAGCGCGACAGAAGGAACCCAGTACTTC.

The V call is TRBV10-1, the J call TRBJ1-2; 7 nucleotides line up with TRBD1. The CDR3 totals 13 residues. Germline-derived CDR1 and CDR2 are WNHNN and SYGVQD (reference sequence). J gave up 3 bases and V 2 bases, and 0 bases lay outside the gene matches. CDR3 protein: CASSEGTDYGYTF. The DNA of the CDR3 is TGCGCCAGCAGTGAGGGGACAGACTATGGCTACACCTTC.

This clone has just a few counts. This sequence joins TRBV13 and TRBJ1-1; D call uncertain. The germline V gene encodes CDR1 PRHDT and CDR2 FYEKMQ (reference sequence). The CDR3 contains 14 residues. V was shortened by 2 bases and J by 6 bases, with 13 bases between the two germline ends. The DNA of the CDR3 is TGTGCCAGCAGCTTAAGGGCGGGGAGGGCTGAAGCTTTCTTT. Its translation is CASSLRAGRAEAFF. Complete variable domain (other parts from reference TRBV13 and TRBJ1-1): AAGVIQSPRHLIKEKRETATLKCYPIPRHDTVYWYQQGPGQDPQFLISFYEKMQSDKGSIPDRFSAQQFSDYHSELNMSSLELGDSALYFCASSLRAGRAEAFFGQGTRLTVV.

The CDR3 sequence is CASKTENTEAFF. The CDR3 nucleotides read TGTGCCAGCAAGACAGAGAACACTGAAGCTTTCTTT. The J gene is TRBJ1-1, the V gene TRBV7-9, with D perhaps TRBD1 (5 bases). The CDR3 covers 12 residues. V gave up 7 bases and J gave up 1 base, with 7 bases separating them. From germline, CDR1 is SEHNR and CDR2 FQNEAQ (reference sequence).

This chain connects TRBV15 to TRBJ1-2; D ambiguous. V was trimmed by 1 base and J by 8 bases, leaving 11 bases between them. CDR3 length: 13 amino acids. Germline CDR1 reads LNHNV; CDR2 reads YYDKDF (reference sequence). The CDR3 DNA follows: TGTGCCACCAGCAGAGTAGCGGGGATCGGCTACACCTTC. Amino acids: CATSRVAGIGYTF. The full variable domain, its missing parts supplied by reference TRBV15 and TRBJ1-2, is DAMVIQNPRYQVTQFGKPVTLSCSQTLNHNVMYWYQQKSSQAPKLLFHYYDKDFNNEADTPDNFQSRRPNTSFCFLDIRSPGLGDTAMYLCATSRVAGIGYTFGSGTRLTVV.

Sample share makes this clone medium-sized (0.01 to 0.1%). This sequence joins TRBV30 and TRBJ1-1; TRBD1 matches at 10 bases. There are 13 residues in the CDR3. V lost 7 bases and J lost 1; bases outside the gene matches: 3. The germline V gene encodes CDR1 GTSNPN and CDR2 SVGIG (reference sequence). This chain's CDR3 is CALTGGPNTEAFF. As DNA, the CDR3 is TGTGCCTTGACAGGGGGCCCGAACACTGAAGCTTTCTTT.